This TCR beta chain was recovered during a study of blood T cell repertoires in COVID-19. The CDR3 totals 10 residues. From germline, CDR1 is MDHEN and CDR2 SYDVKM. V lost 4 bases and J lost 7, with 2 bases in between. Source study methods: Amplification of reference gene primers provided the estimated nucleated cell counts. The data were produced by immunoSEQ multiplex PCR, yet TCRdb's version contains in-frame clones alone and is incomplete. D and trimming come from the DNA, and the V and J calls and clone size come from that table. The sample includes fewer than 500,000 clones, 87% of them seen just once.

The sequence derives from a woman under 30 with acute COVID-19. Sequencing was done on a sample of PBMCs or T cells enriched from blood (not recorded which). The V call is TRBV28, the J call TRBJ2-1; unclear D gene. The CDR3 DNA is TGTGCCAGCAGTTCGAATGAGCAGTTCTTC. Translation: CASSSNEQFF.